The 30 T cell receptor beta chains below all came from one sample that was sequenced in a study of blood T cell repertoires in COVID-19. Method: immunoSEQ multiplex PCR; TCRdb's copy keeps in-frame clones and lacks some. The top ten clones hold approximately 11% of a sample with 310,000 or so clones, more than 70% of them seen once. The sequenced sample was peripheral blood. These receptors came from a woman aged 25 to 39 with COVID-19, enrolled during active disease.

The CDR3 DNA reads as TGTGCCAGCAGTTCCCGGACAGGGGGCCAAGAAAAACTGTTTTTT. The encoded protein is CASSSRTGGQEKLFF. The chain links TRBV28 to TRBJ1-4; TRBD1 matches at 11 bases. Germline V gene sequence: CDR1 MDHEN, CDR2 SYDVKM. The CDR3 has 15 amino acids. Trimming at V came to 4 bases and at J to 8 bases, leaving 6 bases not matched to a gene.

CDR3 residues: CASYSGQGAGGYTF. CDR3 DNA sequence: TGTGCCAGCTATTCGGGACAGGGGGCGGGAGGCTACACCTTC. J is TRBJ1-2 and V is TRBV2, with 12 bases aligning to TRBD1. The junction had 9 bases not matched to a gene; V was cut back by 8 bases and J by 8 bases. The CDR3 extends over 14 amino acids. Germline loops: CDR1 SNHLY, CDR2 FYNNEI.

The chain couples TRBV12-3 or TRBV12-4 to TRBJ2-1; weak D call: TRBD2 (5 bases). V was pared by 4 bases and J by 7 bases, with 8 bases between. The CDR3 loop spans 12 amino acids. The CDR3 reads CASSYGLNEQFF. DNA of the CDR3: TGTGCCAGCAGTTACGGACTGAATGAGCAGTTCTTC.

Written as DNA, the CDR3 is TGTGCCAGCAGTCCGCGGACAGGATACAATGAGCAGTTCTTC. This codes for CASSPRTGYNEQFF. The chain carries TRBV6-2 or TRBV6-3 and TRBJ2-1, with TRBD1 identical over 7 bases. The germline V gene encodes CDR1 MNHEY and CDR2 SVGEGT. Trimming at V came to 5 bases and at J to 4 bases, leaving 5 bases not matched to a gene. CDR3 size: 14 residues.

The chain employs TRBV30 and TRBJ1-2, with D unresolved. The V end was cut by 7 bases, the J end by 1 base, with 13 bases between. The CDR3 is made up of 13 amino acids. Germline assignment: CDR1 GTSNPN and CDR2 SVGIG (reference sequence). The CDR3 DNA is TGTGCCTCGCCACTAGGAATTAACTATGGCTACACCTTC. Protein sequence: CASPLGINYGYTF.

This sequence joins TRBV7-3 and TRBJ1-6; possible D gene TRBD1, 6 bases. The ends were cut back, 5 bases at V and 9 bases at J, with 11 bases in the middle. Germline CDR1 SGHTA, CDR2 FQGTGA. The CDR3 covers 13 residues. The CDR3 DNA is TGTGCCAGCAGCCCAACAGGGAGTTCACCCCTCCACTTT. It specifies CASSPTGSSPLHF.

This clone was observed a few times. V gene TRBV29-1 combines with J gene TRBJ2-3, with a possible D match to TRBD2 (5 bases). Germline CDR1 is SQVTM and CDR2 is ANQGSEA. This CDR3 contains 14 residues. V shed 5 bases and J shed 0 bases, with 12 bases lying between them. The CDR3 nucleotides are TGCAGCGTTCGTTCGGGAACTAGCACAGATACGCAGTATTTT. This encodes CSVRSGTSTDTQYF.

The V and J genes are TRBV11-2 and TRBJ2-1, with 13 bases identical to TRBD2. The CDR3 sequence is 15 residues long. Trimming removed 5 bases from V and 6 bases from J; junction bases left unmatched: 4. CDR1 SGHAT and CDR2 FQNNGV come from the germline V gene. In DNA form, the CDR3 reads TGTGCCAGCAGCCAAGGGACTAGCGGGGTCAATGAGCAGTTCTTC. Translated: CASSQGTSGVNEQFF.

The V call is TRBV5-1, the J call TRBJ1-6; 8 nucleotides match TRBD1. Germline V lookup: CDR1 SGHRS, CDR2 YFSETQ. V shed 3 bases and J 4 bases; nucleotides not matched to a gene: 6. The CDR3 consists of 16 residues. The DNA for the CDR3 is TGCGCCAGCAGCTCTCAGGGGGCAGGGTATAATTCACCCCTCCACTTT. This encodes CASSSQGAGYNSPLHF.

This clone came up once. The CDR3 DNA reads as TGCGCCAGCAGCTACGGGACTAGCGGATCCTACAATGAGCAGTTCTTC. It is translated as CASSYGTSGSYNEQFF. The chain has TRBV5-1 and TRBJ2-1, with TRBD2 identical over 11 bases. The CDR3 loop spans 16 amino acids. Germline V gene sequence: CDR1 SGHRS, CDR2 YFSETQ. V dropped 3 bases and J dropped 1; count of bases not matched to a gene: 3. The complete variable domain, with remaining parts taken from reference TRBV5-1 and TRBJ2-1, reads KAGVTQTPRYLIKTRGQQVTLSCSPISGHRSVSWYQQTPGQGLQFLFEYFSETQRNKGNFPGRFSGRQFSNSRSEMNVSTLELGDSALYLCASSYGTSGSYNEQFFGPGTRLTVL.

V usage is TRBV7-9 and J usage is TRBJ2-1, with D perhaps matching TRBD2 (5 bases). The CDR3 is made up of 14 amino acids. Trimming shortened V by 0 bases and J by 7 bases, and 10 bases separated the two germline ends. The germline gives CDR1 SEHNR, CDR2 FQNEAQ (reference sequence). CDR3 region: CASSLAGRGNEQFF. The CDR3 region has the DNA TGTGCCAGCAGCTTAGCGGGCAGAGGGAATGAGCAGTTCTTC. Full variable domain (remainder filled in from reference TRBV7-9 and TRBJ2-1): DTGVSQNPRHKITKRGQNVTFRCDPISEHNRLYWYRQTLGQGPEFLTYFQNEAQLEKSRLLSDRFSAERPKGSFSTLEIQRTEQGDSAMYLCASSLAGRGNEQFFGPGTRLTVL.

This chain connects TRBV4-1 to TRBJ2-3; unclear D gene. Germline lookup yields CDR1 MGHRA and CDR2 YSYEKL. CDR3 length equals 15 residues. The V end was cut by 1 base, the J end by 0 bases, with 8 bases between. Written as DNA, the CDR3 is TGCGCCAGCAGCCAAGCATTAGCTAGCACAGATACGCAGTATTTT. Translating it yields CASSQALASTDTQYF.

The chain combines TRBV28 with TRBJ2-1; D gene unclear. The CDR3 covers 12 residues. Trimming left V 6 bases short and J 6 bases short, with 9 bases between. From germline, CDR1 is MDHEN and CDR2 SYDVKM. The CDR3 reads CASSVAPNEQFF. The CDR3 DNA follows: TGTGCCAGCAGCGTAGCCCCCAATGAGCAGTTCTTC. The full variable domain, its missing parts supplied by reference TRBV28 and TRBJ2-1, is DVKVTQSSRYLVKRTGEKVFLECVQDMDHENMFWYRQDPGLGLRLIYFSYDVKMKEKGDIPEGYSVSREKKERFSLILESASTNQTSMYLCASSVAPNEQFFGPGTRLTVL.

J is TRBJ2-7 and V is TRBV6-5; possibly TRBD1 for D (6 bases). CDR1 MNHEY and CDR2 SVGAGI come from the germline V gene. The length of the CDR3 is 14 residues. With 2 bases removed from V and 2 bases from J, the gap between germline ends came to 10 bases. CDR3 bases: TGTGCCAGCAGTTACGGGGGCACCCCCTACGAGCAGTACTTC. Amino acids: CASSYGGTPYEQYF.

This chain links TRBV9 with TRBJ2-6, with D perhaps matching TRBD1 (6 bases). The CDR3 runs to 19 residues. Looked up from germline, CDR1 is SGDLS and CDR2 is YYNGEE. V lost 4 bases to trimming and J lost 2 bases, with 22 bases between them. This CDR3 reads CASSPQAGTRFTGANVLTF. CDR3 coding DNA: TGTGCCAGCAGCCCCCAGGCAGGGACACGGTTCACTGGGGCCAACGTCCTGACTTTC.

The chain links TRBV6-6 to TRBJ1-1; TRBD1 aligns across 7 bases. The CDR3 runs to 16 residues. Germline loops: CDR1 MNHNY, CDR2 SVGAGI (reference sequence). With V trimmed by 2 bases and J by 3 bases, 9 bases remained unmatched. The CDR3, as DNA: TGTGCCAGCAGTTACCGAAAACAGGGGAAGGACACTGAAGCTTTCTTT. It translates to CASSYRKQGKDTEAFF.

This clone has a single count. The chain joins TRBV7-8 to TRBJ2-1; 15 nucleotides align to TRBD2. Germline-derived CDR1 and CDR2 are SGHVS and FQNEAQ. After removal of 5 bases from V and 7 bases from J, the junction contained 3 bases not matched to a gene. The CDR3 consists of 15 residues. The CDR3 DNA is TGTGCCAGCAGCCTGGGGACTAGCGGGAGGAATGAGCAGTTCTTC. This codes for CASSLGTSGRNEQFF.

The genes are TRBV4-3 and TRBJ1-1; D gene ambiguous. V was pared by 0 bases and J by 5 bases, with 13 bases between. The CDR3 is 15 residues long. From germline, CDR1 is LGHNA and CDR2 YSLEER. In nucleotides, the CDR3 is TGCGCCAGCAGCCAAGATCGAGGGATGGGAACTGAAGCTTTCTTT. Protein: CASSQDRGMGTEAFF.

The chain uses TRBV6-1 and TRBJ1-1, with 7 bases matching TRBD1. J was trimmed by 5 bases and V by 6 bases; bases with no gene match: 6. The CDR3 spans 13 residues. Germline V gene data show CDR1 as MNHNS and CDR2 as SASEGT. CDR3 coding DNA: TGTGCCAGCAGAGACAGGGTTTGGACTGAAGCTTTCTTT. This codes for CASRDRVWTEAFF.

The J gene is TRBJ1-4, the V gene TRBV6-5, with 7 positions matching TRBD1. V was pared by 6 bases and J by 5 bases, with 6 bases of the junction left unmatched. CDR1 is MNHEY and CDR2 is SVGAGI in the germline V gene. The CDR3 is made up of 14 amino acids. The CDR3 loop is CASRGQSWNEKLFF. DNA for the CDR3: TGTGCCAGCAGGGGACAGAGCTGGAATGAAAAACTGTTTTTT.

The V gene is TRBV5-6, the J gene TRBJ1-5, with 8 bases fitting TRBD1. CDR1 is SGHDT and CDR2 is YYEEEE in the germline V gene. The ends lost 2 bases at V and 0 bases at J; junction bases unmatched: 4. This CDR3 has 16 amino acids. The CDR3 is CASSFGQGFSNQPQHF. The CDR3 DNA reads TGTGCCAGCAGCTTCGGACAGGGCTTTAGCAATCAGCCCCAGCATTTT.

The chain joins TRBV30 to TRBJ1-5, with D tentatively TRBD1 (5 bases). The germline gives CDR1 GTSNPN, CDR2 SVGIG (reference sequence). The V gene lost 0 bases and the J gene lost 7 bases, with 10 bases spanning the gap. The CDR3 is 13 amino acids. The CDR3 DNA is TGTGCCTGGAGTGTGGGGGGGAGGCAGCCCCAGCATTTT. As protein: CAWSVGGRQPQHF.

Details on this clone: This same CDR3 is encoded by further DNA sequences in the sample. The CDR3 here is CASSPPSLQETQYF. For the CDR3, the DNA is TGTGCCAGCTCACCACCGAGTTTACAAGAGACCCAGTACTTC. The J gene is TRBJ2-5, the V gene TRBV18; D is unclear. Trimming removed 0 bases at V and 2 bases at J, with 7 bases between. CDR1 and CDR2 (germline): KGHSH, LQKENI. This CDR3 contains 14 residues.

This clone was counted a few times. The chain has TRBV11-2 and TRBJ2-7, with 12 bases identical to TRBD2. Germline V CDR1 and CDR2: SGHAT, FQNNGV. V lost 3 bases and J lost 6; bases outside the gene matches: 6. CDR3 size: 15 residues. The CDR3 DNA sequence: TGTGCCAGCAGCTTCCTCACTAGCGGGAGGCGCGAGCAGTACTTC. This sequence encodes CASSFLTSGRREQYF. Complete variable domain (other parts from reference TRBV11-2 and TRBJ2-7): EAGVAQSPRYKIIEKRQSVAFWCNPISGHATLYWYQQILGQGPKLLIQFQNNGVVDDSQLPKDRFSAERLKGVDSTLKIQPAKLEDSAVYLCASSFLTSGRREQYFGPGTRLTVT.

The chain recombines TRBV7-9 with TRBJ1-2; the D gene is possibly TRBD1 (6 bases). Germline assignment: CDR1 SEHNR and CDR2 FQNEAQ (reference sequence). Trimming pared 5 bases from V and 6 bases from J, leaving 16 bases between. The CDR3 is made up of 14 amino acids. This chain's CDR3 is CASSAAGASHGYTF. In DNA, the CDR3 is TGTGCCAGCAGCGCAGCGGGGGCTTCTCATGGCTACACCTTC.

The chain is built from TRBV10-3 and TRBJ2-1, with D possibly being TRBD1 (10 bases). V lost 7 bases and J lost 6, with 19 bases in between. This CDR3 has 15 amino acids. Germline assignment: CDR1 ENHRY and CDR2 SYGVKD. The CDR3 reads CAINLAGDRGNEQFF. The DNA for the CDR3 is TGTGCCATCAACTTAGCGGGGGACAGGGGCAATGAGCAGTTCTTC.

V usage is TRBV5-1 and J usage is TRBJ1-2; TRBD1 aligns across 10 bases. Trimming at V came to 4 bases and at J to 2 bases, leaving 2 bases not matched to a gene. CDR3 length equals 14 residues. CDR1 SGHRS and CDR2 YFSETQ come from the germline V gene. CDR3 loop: CASSTGQGNYGYTF. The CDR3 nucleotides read TGCGCCAGCAGCACGGGACAGGGGAACTATGGCTACACCTTC.

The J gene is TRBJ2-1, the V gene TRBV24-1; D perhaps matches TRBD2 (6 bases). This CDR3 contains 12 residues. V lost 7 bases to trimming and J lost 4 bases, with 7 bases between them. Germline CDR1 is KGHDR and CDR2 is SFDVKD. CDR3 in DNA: TGTGCCACCAGGGGGACTTACAATGAGCAGTTCTTC. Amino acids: CATRGTYNEQFF.

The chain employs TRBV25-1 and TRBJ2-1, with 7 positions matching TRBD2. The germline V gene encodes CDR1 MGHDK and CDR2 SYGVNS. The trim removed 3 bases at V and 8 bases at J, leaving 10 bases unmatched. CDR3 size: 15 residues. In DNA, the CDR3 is TGTGCCAGCAGTGAGGGCGGCGGGAGATTCGATGAGCAGTTCTTC. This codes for CASSEGGGRFDEQFF.

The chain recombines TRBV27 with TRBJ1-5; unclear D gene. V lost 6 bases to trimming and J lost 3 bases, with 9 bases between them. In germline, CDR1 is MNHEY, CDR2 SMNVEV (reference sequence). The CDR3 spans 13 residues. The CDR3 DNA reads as TGTGCCAGCAGCCCACTCGACAATCAGCCCCAGCATTTT. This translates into CASSPLDNQPQHF.